The present TCR beta chain was sequenced within a study of blood T cell repertoires in COVID-19. Whole-study context: Some COVID-19 samples were acute and others convalescent; all came from the United States, Italy and Spain.

Sequencing was performed with immunoSEQ multiplex PCR; in TCRdb, only in-frame clones are kept and a portion is missing. The sample holds around 140,000 clones, approximately 89% seen once. Seattle patients were enrolled while actively infected and followed longitudinally. CDR3 length equals 14 residues. This rearrangement joins TRBV21-1 to TRBJ1-6; the table's D call of TRBD1 was not tested on the DNA. TRBV21-1 corresponds to a pseudogene. The clonotype originates from a woman in her 70s with COVID-19, enrolled during active disease. Sequences were obtained from peripheral blood. CDR3 nucleotide sequence: TGTGCCAGCAGCATCCGGGACAGAAGGACACCCCTCCACTTT. Encoded protein: CASSIRDRRTPLHF.